One T cell receptor beta chain is described in this entry. Its matching antigen is unknown. These data belong to a study of CD8 T cells in Susac syndrome. Germline assignment: CDR1 SGHTA and CDR2 FQGNSA. CDR3 size: 16 residues. With V trimmed by 4 bases and J by 2 bases, 5 bases remained unmatched. It was with random hexamers that roughly 0.5 to 1 ug RNA was reverse transcribed. With immunoSEQ multiplex PCR, TCR beta CDR3 was amplified across 54 Vbeta and 13 Jbeta. TCRdb used MiXCR to reprocess the immunoSEQ multiplex PCR reads, holding one entry per CDR3 protein. The sample lists about 200,000 distinct CDR3 sequences, 90% to 95% occurring once. TEMRA cells were FACS-enriched, with CD8+ and CD4+ T cells isolated negatively. Findings and caveats of the study: It was acknowledged by the study that relatively few individuals were included in its TCR sequencing and HLA analysis.

The rearrangement links TRBV7-2 to TRBJ2-5, with 12 bases identical to TRBD2. This TCR came from a human donor in good health. The sequencing sample was made of CD4+ T cells from PBMCs. CDR3 sequence reads: CASSSLAGGFQETQYF. CDR3 nucleotides: TGTGCCAGCAGCTCACTAGCGGGGGGATTTCAAGAGACCCAGTACTTC.